The 4 T cell receptor beta chains below all came from one sample that was sequenced in a study of T cells in localized non-small cell lung cancer. The data were produced by immunoSEQ multiplex PCR, yet TCRdb's version contains in-frame clones alone and is incomplete. Here the sample spans about 54,000 clones, around 81% being singletons. Sample: peripheral blood, taken before any cancer treatment. These receptors all stem from a female donor over 55 with stage II squamous cell lung carcinoma.

The chain is built from TRBV4-3 and TRBJ2-5; TRBD2 aligns across 14 bases. The CDR3 is 15 residues long. CDR1 and CDR2 (germline): LGHNA, YSLEER. V dropped 4 bases and J dropped 6; count of bases not matched to a gene: 4. The CDR3 DNA follows: TGCGCCAGCAGCCCGGGACTAGCGGGGGCTAAGACCCAGTACTTC. This sequence encodes CASSPGLAGAKTQYF.

This chain joins TRBV5-1 and TRBJ1-2, with 10 bases identical to TRBD1. CDR1 and CDR2 from the germline V gene are SGHRS and YFSETQ. The ends lost 0 bases at V and 2 bases at J; junction bases unmatched: 10. This CDR3 is 18 amino acids long. CDR3 sequence: CASSLAPGTGDDNYGYTF. The CDR3 DNA reads as TGCGCCAGCAGCTTGGCTCCCGGGACAGGGGACGACAACTATGGCTACACCTTC.

The chain couples TRBV5-4 to TRBJ2-2, with D possibly being TRBD1 or TRBD2 (5 bases each). The V end lost 1 base, the J end lost 3 bases, and 10 bases lay between the germline ends. From germline, CDR1 is SGHNT and CDR2 YYREEE (reference sequence). This CDR3 comprises 15 residues. CDR3 amino acids: CASSLRGADTGELFF. The CDR3 DNA follows: TGTGCCAGCAGCTTGAGAGGGGCGGACACCGGGGAGCTGTTTTTT.

The chain carries TRBV7-2 and TRBJ2-7; the match to TRBD2 covers 7 bases. The V gene's germline CDR1 is SGHTA and CDR2 FQGNSA. Trimming at V came to 2 bases and at J to 6 bases, leaving 19 bases not matched to a gene. There are 18 residues in the CDR3. The CDR3 coding sequence is TGTGCCAGCAGCTTAAACCCACCTGTGGGAGCGGGGCCCTTCGAGCAGTACTTC. Amino acids: CASSLNPPVGAGPFEQYF.